This record concerns one TCR beta chain sequence. This clonotype is termed medium-sized (0.01 to 0.1%). Which antigen it targets is not known. No per-base quality is available; no much larger clone lies one base away. This record comes from a study of T-cell memory formation after mild COVID-19 (dated by TCRdb to the early 2020s). Study-wide context: TCR sequence clusters from the two donors were found to be largely donor specific. Two young, previously healthy adult volunteers, one female and one male, were included in the cohort. In a couple of donors, T-cell clones that expanded and contracted after mild COVID-19 were followed by sequencing TCRalpha and TCRbeta repertoires longitudinally. Study-level results and caveats: Some responding clones were found in pre-infection memory, which suggests that pre-existing cross-reactive memory T cells took part in the SARS-CoV-2 response. SARS-CoV-2 specificity of the second-wave clones peaking on day 37 was not confirmed. Clones that contracted from day 15 to 85 showed balanced CD4/CD8 phenotypes, whereas a second wave of clones that expanded from day 15 to 37 leaned towards CD4+. Contracting CD4+ clones were located mainly in the CM and EM memory subsets, whereas CD8+ clones were found to be enriched in EMRA. The study included only a couple of mild cases, and larger cohorts that include severe cases with pre-infection samples were judged to be necessary.

Ficoll-Paque density gradient centrifugation was the method used to isolate PBMCs. Sequencing was carried out with an Illumina NovaSeq 6000. TCRalpha and TCRbeta cDNA libraries were constructed by 5'RACE with constant-segment primers, with sample barcodes and unique molecular identifiers being introduced. RNA was extracted from every sample with Trizol reagent. Libraries were amplified in two PCR steps, with a second sample barcode and Illumina TruSeq adapters added in the second step. Libraries were sequenced on an Illumina NovaSeq with 2 x 150 bp paired-end reads. As for the original processing: Reads were demultiplexed and collapsed into UMI-guided consensus sequences with migec v1.2.7. With mixcr v2.1.11, UMI consensuses were aligned to TRA and TRB V and J templates and assembled into clonotypes. Expanded or contracted clonotypes were those called significant by both edgeR and NoisET, with noise models trained on biological replicates. For edgeR calls, the cutoffs were a false discovery rate-adjusted p below 0.01 and a log2 fold-change threshold of 1. As an exploratory analysis of dynamics, max-normalized trajectories of the 1000 most abundant clonotypes were examined by PCA with hierarchical clustering. Separately sequenced CD4+ and CD8+ repertoires were used to assign a CD4 or CD8 phenotype to each responding clone. TCRdb trimmed the raw reads at Q25, called clones with MiXCR and kept productive beta chains. Each entry merges the rows of one CDR3 protein and shows their most common DNA and genes. These V and J calls rely on TCRdb rather than the paper's analysis. This sample lists fewer than 650,000 distinct CDR3 sequences; about 18% were detected once. Clones ranked in the top ten supply less than 10% of the sample.

V and J are truncated by 1 base and 3 bases respectively, leaving an intervening sequence of 12 bases. Looking up the germline V gene (reference sequence) yields CDR1 DFQATT and CDR2 SNEGSKA. Taken from cysteine to phenylalanine, the CDR3 has 14 residues. Only the CDR3 portion is preserved as DNA: 42 bases, with reading frame beginning at the first base. This TCR was sampled from an adult woman who had mild COVID-19 (a few samples of this study predate the infection). The sample titles of this study are shuffled in the database, so cell type and time point are left out; the donor was told from shared clones. Sequencing used PBMCs or a T cell subset sorted from them (not recorded which). The chain is made from TRBV20-1 and TRBJ1-1; the best D guess is TRBD1, with 5 bases matching. CDR3 region: CSARGEVGDTEAFF. The sequence in DNA is TGCAGTGCTAGAGGAGAGGTGGGGGACACTGAAGCTTTCTTT.